Listed below are T cell receptor beta chains from one sample, sequenced in a study of tumor-infiltrating lymphocytes in primary liver carcinoma. TCRdb independently ran MiXCR on the multiplex PCR reads; one entry per CDR3 protein. The sample consists of about 50,000 distinct CDR3 sequences, about 77% of them appearing once. The sequenced sample consisted of liver tumor tissue from sampling region 5. These receptors were obtained from a man in his forties with primary liver carcinoma and hepatitis B virus infection. Both conserved end residues are part of each CDR3. Each record gives: J gene, D gene, V gene, CDR3 protein. A D gene is named only where the DNA matches it firmly.

j_call: TRBJ2-1; d_call: NA; v_call: TRBV7-6; cdr3_aa: CASRNGGFFNEQFF
j_call: TRBJ2-1; d_call: NA; v_call: TRBV6-6; cdr3_aa: CASSLTGAGVNEQFF
j_call: TRBJ2-1; d_call: TRBD1; v_call: TRBV6-1; cdr3_aa: CVNSENPGTGYNEQFF
j_call: TRBJ2-5; d_call: TRBD2; v_call: TRBV5-6; cdr3_aa: CVSNKAGVETQHF
j_call: TRBJ2-5; d_call: TRBD2; v_call: TRBV29-1; cdr3_aa: CSVNSGAQESHYF
j_call: TRBJ2-2; d_call: NA; v_call: TRBV11-1; cdr3_aa: CASSYTGPLPGGLFF
j_call: TRBJ2-3; d_call: NA; v_call: TRBV21-1; cdr3_aa: CASILIAERTDTQYF
j_call: TRBJ1-5; d_call: TRBD1; v_call: TRBV5-6; cdr3_aa: CASSYAQGIQPQHF
j_call: TRBJ2-1; d_call: TRBD2; v_call: TRBV5-1; cdr3_aa: CASSSTGLAEQLF
j_call: TRBJ2-7; d_call: NA; v_call: TRBV6-1; cdr3_aa: CASRGGPGIFYEQHF
j_call: TRBJ2-2; d_call: TRBD2; v_call: TRBV29-1; cdr3_aa: CSVGTRAANTGELYF
j_call: TRBJ2-7; d_call: NA; v_call: TRBV28; cdr3_aa: CASSWDRAYERYF
j_call: TRBJ2-2; d_call: TRBD2; v_call: TRBV7-2; cdr3_aa: CASSLGAGGTGELFF
j_call: TRBJ2-3; d_call: NA; v_call: TRBV6-5; cdr3_aa: CASSLNWGTDTQYF
j_call: TRBJ2-1; d_call: TRBD2; v_call: TRBV14; cdr3_aa: CTSSAVAGWANNEQFF
j_call: TRBJ2-3; d_call: NA; v_call: TRBV4-1; cdr3_aa: CASNQNSDTHYF
j_call: TRBJ2-3; d_call: NA; v_call: TRBV6-1; cdr3_aa: CVSMMGRGADTQYF
j_call: TRBJ2-7; d_call: NA; v_call: TRBV12-3/TRBV12-4; cdr3_aa: CPSSLRYEQYF
j_call: TRBJ2-1; d_call: NA; v_call: TRBV11-2; cdr3_aa: CASSLEASWSQFF
j_call: TRBJ2-1; d_call: NA; v_call: TRBV29-1; cdr3_aa: CSVVYRVASAYNEQFF
j_call: TRBJ2-2; d_call: TRBD1; v_call: TRBV4-3; cdr3_aa: CASSQVGGIGELFF
j_call: TRBJ2-1; d_call: NA; v_call: TRBV5-1; cdr3_aa: CTSSLIESDYNEQFF
j_call: TRBJ2-7; d_call: TRBD2; v_call: TRBV10-3; cdr3_aa: CAISAGRGTSGYEQYF
j_call: TRBJ2-7; d_call: TRBD2; v_call: TRBV5-1; cdr3_aa: CASSVAGGESEQYF
j_call: TRBJ1-4; d_call: NA; v_call: TRBV10-2; cdr3_aa: CASTGVCEKLFF